This T cell receptor beta chain was retrieved from a study of T cell responses to AZD1222 COVID-19 vaccine. The CDR3 is made up of 15 amino acids. V lost 7 bases to trimming and J lost 2 bases; unmatched junction nucleotides: 8. Germline values: CDR1 LNHDA, CDR2 SQIVND (reference sequence). Generated by immunoSEQ multiplex PCR, the TCRdb table keeps only in-frame clones and is missing some. In the table there are about 150,000 clones, about 86% of which are singletons. This sequence joins TRBV19 and TRBJ1-1, with 9 nucleotides matching TRBD1. The material was peripheral blood, obtained on day 0 of MenACWY control vaccination. This clonotype originated in an adult in good health. The CDR3 region is CASIRDRVSNTEAFF. The CDR3, as DNA: TGTGCCAGTATTAGGGACAGGGTTTCTAACACTGAAGCTTTCTTT.